The clone carrying this T cell receptor (beta chain) appeared a few times. The CDR3 consists of 16 residues. V was cut by 3 bases and J by 5 bases, with 16 bases left in between. The sequenced template was RNA, covering the TCR beta CDR3 region. An initial RT-PCR round employing HTBI primers preceded a second-round multiplex PCR. In TCRdb, the multiplex PCR reads were re-called with MiXCR into one record per CDR3 protein. The table lists 45,000 to 60,000 distinct CDR3 sequences, less than 65% of them singletons. This record comes from a study of Graves' ophthalmopathy and Graves' hyperthyroidism. The source material was peripheral blood. The clonotype was recovered from an adult woman with Graves' ophthalmopathy. The chain is built from TRBV6-7 and TRBJ2-2; D is possibly TRBD2 (7 bases). TRBV6-7 is an open reading frame whose function is uncertain. The CDR3 nucleotides read TGTGCCAGCAGTTATTCCAAGGGGGGGGGGACCGGGGAGCTGTTTTTT. Encoded protein: CASSYSKGGGTGELFF.